Listed below are T cell receptor beta chains from one sample, sequenced in a study of OX40 agonist ivuxolimab in advanced cancers. The data were produced by immunoSEQ multiplex PCR, yet TCRdb's version contains in-frame clones alone and is incomplete. The sample lists approximately 57,000 clones, approximately 88% occurring once. The starting material was CD4+ or CD8+ T cells sorted from blood, obtained in a trial of the OX40 agonist ivuxolimab. These receptors all stem from an adult with an advanced solid tumor such as melanoma, head and neck, liver or kidney cancer. Each CDR3 is given with its conserved first and last residue. The order of the fields is D gene, J gene, clone size, V gene, CDR3 protein, CDR3 DNA. The D gene is left open where the match is weak. A row's size may be missing; if present it is once, few, many or a size class.

-	TRBJ2-3	-	TRBV29-1	CSVELGPILNTQYF	TGCAGCGTTGAATTGGGGCCCATTTTGAATACGCAGTATTTT
TRBD2	TRBJ2-3	-	TRBV27	CASRLAGGNTDTQYF	TGTGCCAGCAGGTTAGCGGGAGGCAACACAGATACGCAGTATTTT
-	TRBJ2-7	-	TRBV6-4	CASSALHSYEQYF	TGTGCCAGCAGTGCCCTACACTCCTACGAGCAGTACTTC
-	TRBJ1-2	-	TRBV6-5	CASRSGDSGYTF	TGTGCCAGCAGGTCAGGGGATTCTGGCTACACCTTC
TRBD1	TRBJ2-3	-	TRBV5-4	CASSEQGADTQYF	TGTGCCAGCAGCGAGCAGGGGGCAGATACGCAGTATTTT
TRBD2	TRBJ2-7	-	TRBV28	CASARGGLSGDEQYF	TGTGCCAGCGCACGGGGGGGGCTCAGTGGGGACGAGCAGTACTTC
TRBD2	TRBJ2-7	-	TRBV7-2	CASSLSSGVYEQYF	TGTGCCAGCAGCTTGTCTAGCGGGGTTTACGAGCAGTACTTC
-	TRBJ1-1	-	TRBV5-1	CASSLSRSSTEAFF	TGCGCCAGCAGCTTGAGTCGGAGTAGCACTGAAGCTTTCTTT
-	TRBJ2-3	-	TRBV2	CASTQTDTQYF	TGTGCCAGCACTCAGACAGATACGCAGTATTTT
TRBD1	TRBJ2-7	-	TRBV5-1	CASSTHDRGWYEQYF	TGCGCCAGCAGCACTCATGACAGGGGGTGGTACGAGCAGTACTTC
TRBD1	TRBJ1-1	few	TRBV19	CASSGGQGNAEAFF	TGTGCCAGTAGTGGAGGACAGGGGAACGCTGAAGCTTTCTTT
-	TRBJ1-1	-	TRBV29-1	CSVGKGPAAEAFF	TGCAGCGTTGGGAAGGGGCCGGCGGCTGAAGCTTTCTTT
-	TRBJ1-3	-	TRBV28	CASSGPVNSGNTIYF	TGTGCCAGCAGCGGCCCGGTGAATTCTGGAAACACCATATATTTT
TRBD2	TRBJ2-5	-	TRBV4-1	CASSQDGRVPETQYF	TGCGCCAGCAGCCAAGATGGGAGGGTTCCAGAGACCCAGTACTTC
-	TRBJ2-2	-	TRBV5-6	CASSYFSYTGELFF	TGTGCCAGCAGCTATTTCAGTTACACCGGGGAGCTGTTTTTT
-	TRBJ2-3	-	TRBV11-3	CASSSTGISTDTQYF	TGTGCCAGCAGCTCGACAGGAATCAGCACAGATACGCAGTATTTT
-	TRBJ1-2	-	TRBV7-9	CASTIQSGYTF	TGTGCCAGCACCATCCAGTCTGGCTACACCTTC
-	TRBJ1-2	-	TRBV7-9	CAIRWGPGGYTF	TGTGCCATACGGTGGGGGCCGGGTGGCTACACCTTC
TRBD1	TRBJ2-1	-	TRBV23-1	CASSQARDRALNEQFF	TGCGCCAGCAGTCAAGCCCGGGACAGGGCCCTCAATGAGCAGTTCTTC
-	TRBJ2-7	-	TRBV5-1	CASKGSHGTYEQYF	TGCGCCAGCAAAGGTTCGCACGGAACCTACGAGCAGTACTTC
TRBD2	TRBJ2-1	-	TRBV5-1	CASSLAGGRAGFEQFF	TGCGCCAGCAGCTTGGCTGGCGGGAGGGCCGGTTTTGAGCAGTTCTTC
-	TRBJ2-7	-	TRBV28	CASRPADNYLLREQYF	TGTGCCAGCAGGCCCGCTGATAATTACCTACTACGCGAGCAGTACTTC
-	TRBJ1-1	-	TRBV6-1	CASSERQPPNTEAFF	TGTGCCAGCAGTGAACGACAGCCACCGAACACTGAAGCTTTCTTT
-	TRBJ2-3	-	TRBV2	CASSGRGGARDTQYF	TGTGCCAGCAGTGGGCGGGGCGGGGCGAGAGATACGCAGTATTTT
-	TRBJ2-2	-	TRBV20-1	CSVSSPGELFF	TGCAGTGTGTCTAGCCCAGGGGAGCTGTTTTTT
-	TRBJ1-2	-	TRBV7-9	CASGQQEGVYGYTF	TGTGCCAGCGGACAGCAGGAGGGAGTCTATGGCTACACCTTC
TRBD2	TRBJ2-7	-	TRBV10-2	CASTEGSGGAGEQYF	TGCGCCAGCACTGAAGGAAGCGGGGGCGCGGGCGAGCAGTACTTC
TRBD1	TRBJ2-2	-	TRBV27	CASTTGLGGELFF	TGTGCCAGCACGACAGGGCTGGGCGGGGAGCTGTTTTTT
TRBD2	TRBJ2-7	once	TRBV13	CASSPTRWTSGLSYEQYF	TGTGCCAGCAGCCCCACCCGCTGGACTAGCGGGCTGTCCTACGAGCAGTACTTC
-	TRBJ2-3	-	TRBV29-1	CSVGSADTQYF	TGCAGCGTTGGTTCGGCAGATACGCAGTATTTT
-	TRBJ2-3	-	TRBV6-6	CASSSTGESTDTQYF	TGTGCCAGCAGTTCAACGGGGGAATCCACAGATACGCAGTATTTT
-	TRBJ2-7	-	TRBV7-9	CASSLRGTSYEQYF	TGTGCCAGCAGCTTAAGGGGGACATCCTACGAGCAGTACTTC
-	TRBJ2-3	-	TRBV2	CASSPTADTQYF	TGTGCCAGCAGTCCCACTGCAGATACGCAGTATTTT
-	TRBJ1-1	few	TRBV18	CASSEQAEAFF	TGTGCCAGCTCGGAACAGGCTGAAGCTTTCTTT
TRBD1	TRBJ1-1	few	TRBV14	CASSLRDREAFF	TGTGCCAGCAGCCTCCGGGACAGAGAAGCTTTCTTT
TRBD1	TRBJ2-7	once	TRBV4-2	CASSRGQGSSYEQYF	TGTGCCAGCAGCCGAGGACAGGGCAGCTCCTACGAGCAGTACTTC
TRBD1	TRBJ2-5	-	TRBV7-6	CASSLQGAQETQYF	TGTGCCAGCAGCCTACAGGGGGCGCAGGAGACCCAGTACTTC
-	TRBJ1-1	-	TRBV5-1	CASSLVGAGLNTEAFF	TGCGCCAGCAGCTTGGTAGGGGCCGGATTGAACACTGAAGCTTTCTTT
-	TRBJ2-6	-	TRBV11-2	CASSLEGRNSGANVLTF	TGTGCCAGCAGCTTAGAAGGCAGGAACTCTGGGGCCAACGTCCTGACTTTC
-	TRBJ1-1	few	TRBV28	CASTSPGGPMNTEAFF	TGTGCCAGCACCTCTCCTGGAGGGCCCATGAACACTGAAGCTTTCTTT
-	TRBJ2-3	-	TRBV10-1	CASSQNQLDTQYF	TGCGCCAGCAGTCAGAACCAGTTGGATACGCAGTATTTT
-	TRBJ1-4	-	TRBV9	CASSVGQDLGNEKLFF	TGTGCCAGCAGCGTTGGCCAGGACCTAGGTAATGAAAAACTGTTTTTT
-	TRBJ1-1	-	TRBV2	CASSDELRGTEAFF	TGTGCCAGCAGTGATGAACTCCGGGGCACTGAAGCTTTCTTT
-	TRBJ2-2	-	TRBV6-5	CASSYSRRTNTGELFF	TGTGCCAGCAGTTACTCTAGGAGGACAAACACCGGGGAGCTGTTTTTT
TRBD2	TRBJ2-2	-	TRBV28	CASSSPGLATKEGTGELFF	TGTGCCAGCAGTTCGCCGGGACTAGCGACTAAAGAGGGCACCGGGGAGCTGTTTTTT
TRBD2	TRBJ2-5	-	TRBV7-3	CASSPGGAGKETQYF	TGTGCCAGCAGTCCGGGAGGGGCAGGGAAAGAGACCCAGTACTTC